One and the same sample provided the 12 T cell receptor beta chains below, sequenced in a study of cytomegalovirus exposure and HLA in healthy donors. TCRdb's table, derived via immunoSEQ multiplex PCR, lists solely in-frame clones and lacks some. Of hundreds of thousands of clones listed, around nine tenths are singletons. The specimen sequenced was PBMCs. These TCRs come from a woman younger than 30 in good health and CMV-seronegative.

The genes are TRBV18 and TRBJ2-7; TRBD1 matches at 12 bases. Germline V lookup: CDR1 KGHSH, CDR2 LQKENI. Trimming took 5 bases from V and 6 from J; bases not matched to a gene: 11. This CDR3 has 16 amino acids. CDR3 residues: CASSTVPGQGAREQYF. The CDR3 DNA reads TGTGCCAGCTCAACCGTACCGGGACAGGGGGCGCGCGAGCAGTACTTC.

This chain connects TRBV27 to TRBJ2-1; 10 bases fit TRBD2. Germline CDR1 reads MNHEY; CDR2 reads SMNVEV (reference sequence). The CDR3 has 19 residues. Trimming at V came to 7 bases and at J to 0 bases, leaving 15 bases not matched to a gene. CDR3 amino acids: CASTSGRAIPSGSYNEQFF. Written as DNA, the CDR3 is TGTGCCAGCACAAGCGGGAGGGCCATTCCGTCCGGCTCCTACAATGAGCAGTTCTTC.

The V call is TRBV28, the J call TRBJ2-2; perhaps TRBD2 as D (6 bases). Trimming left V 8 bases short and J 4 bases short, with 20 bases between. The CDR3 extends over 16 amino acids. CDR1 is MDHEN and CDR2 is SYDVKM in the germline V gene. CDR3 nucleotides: TGTGCCAGCTCAAACCGGGCCCGGCGGGGCACCGGGGAGCTGTTTTTT. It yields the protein CASSNRARRGTGELFF.

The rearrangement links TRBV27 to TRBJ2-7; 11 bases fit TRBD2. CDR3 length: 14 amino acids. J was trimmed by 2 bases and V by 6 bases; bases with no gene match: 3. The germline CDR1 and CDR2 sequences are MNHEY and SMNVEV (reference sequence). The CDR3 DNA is TGTGCCAGCAGACTAGCGGGAGAGGCCTACGAGCAGTACTTC. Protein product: CASRLAGEAYEQYF.

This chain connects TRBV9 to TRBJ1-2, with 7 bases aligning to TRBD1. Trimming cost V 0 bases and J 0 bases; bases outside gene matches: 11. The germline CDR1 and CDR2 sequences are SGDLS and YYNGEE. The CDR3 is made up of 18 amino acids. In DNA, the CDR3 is TGTGCCAGCAGCGTAGGGCCGGGACAGTTTTTATCTAACTATGGCTACACCTTC. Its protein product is CASSVGPGQFLSNYGYTF.

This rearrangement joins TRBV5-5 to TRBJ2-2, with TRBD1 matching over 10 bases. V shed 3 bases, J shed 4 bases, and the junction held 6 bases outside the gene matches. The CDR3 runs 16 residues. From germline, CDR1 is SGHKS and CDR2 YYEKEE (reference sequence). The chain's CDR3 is CASSSRTGGATGELFF. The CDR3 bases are TGTGCCAGCAGCTCCCGGACAGGGGGAGCCACCGGGGAGCTGTTTTTT.

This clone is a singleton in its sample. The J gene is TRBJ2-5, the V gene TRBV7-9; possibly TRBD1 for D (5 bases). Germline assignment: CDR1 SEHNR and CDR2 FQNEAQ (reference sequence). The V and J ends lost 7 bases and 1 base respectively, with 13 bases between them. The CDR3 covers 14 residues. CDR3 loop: CASMTPQGQETQYF. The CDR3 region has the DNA TGTGCCAGCATGACGCCGCAGGGCCAAGAGACCCAGTACTTC.

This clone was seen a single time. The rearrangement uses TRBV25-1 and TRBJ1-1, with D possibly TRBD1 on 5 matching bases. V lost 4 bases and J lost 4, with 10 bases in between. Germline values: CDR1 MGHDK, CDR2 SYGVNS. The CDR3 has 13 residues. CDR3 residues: CASSAGGSTEAFF. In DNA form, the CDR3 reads TGTGCCAGCAGTGCTGGGGGGAGCACTGAAGCTTTCTTT.

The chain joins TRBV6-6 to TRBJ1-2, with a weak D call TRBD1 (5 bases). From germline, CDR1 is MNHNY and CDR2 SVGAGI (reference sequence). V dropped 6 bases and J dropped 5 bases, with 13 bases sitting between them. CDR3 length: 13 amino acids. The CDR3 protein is CASRSQGSYGYTF. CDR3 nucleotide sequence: TGTGCCAGCAGATCCCAGGGTTCGTATGGCTACACCTTC.

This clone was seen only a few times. Here the CDR3 reads CASSPLGAGDHEQYF. CDR3 bases: TGTGCCAGCAGTCCCCTGGGAGCGGGAGACCACGAGCAGTACTTC. The chain uses TRBV28 and TRBJ2-7, with 8 bases identical to TRBD2. The V and J ends lost 5 bases and 5 bases, in that order; junction bases with no gene match: 11. This CDR3 contains 15 residues. Germline CDR1 and CDR2: MDHEN and SYDVKM.

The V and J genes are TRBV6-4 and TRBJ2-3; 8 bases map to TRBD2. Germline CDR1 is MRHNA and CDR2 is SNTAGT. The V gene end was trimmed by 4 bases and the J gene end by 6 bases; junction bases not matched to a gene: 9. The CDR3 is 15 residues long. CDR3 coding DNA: TGTGCCAGCAGTGCCGGGAGGGCCCACACGGATACGCAGTATTTT. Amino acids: CASSAGRAHTDTQYF.

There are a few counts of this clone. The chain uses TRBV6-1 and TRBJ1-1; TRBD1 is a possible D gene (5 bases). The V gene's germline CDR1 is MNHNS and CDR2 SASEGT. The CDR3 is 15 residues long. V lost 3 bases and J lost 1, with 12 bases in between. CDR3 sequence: CASSDPGRGNTEAFF. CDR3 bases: TGTGCCAGCAGTGACCCAGGGCGAGGGAACACTGAAGCTTTCTTT.